This TCR beta chain derives from a study of early T cells in non-severe SARS-CoV-2 infection. Study-wide background: The input, bulk RNA from unsorted whole blood, was sequenced, and chains were unpaired.

CDR1 SGHTA and CDR2 FQGNSA come from the germline V gene. Trimming left V 5 bases short and J 7 bases short, with 21 bases between. The CDR3 has 15 amino acids. Researchers attached unique molecular identifiers to individual cDNA molecules. TCRdb called the 5' RACE reads again in MiXCR, with one record for every CDR3 protein. The data show about 69,000 distinct CDR3 sequences, roughly 9.4% seen once. The source of this sequence is an adult who was a healthcare worker with PCR-confirmed SARS-CoV-2 infection or an uninfected control (not recorded which). The V call is TRBV7-2, the J call TRBJ2-7, with D possibly being TRBD1 (6 bases). Sequencing used whole blood. CDR3 protein: CASSRERRGMGEQYF. The CDR3 coding sequence is TGTGCCAGCAGCCGAGAGCGCAGGGGCATGGGAGAGCAGTACTTC. Together with reference TRBV7-2 and TRBJ2-7, the CDR3 gives the full variable domain: GAGVSQSPSNKVTEKGKDVELRCDPISGHTALYWYRQSLGQGLEFLIYFQGNSAPDKSGLPSDRFSAERTGGSVSTLTIQRTQQEDSAVYLCASSRERRGMGEQYFGPGTRLTVT.